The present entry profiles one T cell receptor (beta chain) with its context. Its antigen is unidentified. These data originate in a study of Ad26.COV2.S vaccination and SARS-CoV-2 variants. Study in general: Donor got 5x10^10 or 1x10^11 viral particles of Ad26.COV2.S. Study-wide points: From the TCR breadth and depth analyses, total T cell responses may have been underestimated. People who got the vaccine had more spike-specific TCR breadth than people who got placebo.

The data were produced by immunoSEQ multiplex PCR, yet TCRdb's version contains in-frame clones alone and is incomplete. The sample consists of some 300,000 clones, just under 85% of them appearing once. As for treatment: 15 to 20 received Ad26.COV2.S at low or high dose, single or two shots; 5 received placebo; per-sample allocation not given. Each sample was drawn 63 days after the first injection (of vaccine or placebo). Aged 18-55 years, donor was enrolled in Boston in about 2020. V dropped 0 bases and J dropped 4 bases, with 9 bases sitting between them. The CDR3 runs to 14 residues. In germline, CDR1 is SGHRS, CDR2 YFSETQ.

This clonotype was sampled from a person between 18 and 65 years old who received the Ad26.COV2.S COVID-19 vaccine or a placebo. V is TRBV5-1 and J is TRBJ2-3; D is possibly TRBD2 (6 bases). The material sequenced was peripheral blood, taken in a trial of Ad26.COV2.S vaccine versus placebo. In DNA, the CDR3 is TGCGCCAGCAGCTTGGTTGCTAGCGCAGATACGCAGTATTTT. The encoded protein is CASSLVASADTQYF.